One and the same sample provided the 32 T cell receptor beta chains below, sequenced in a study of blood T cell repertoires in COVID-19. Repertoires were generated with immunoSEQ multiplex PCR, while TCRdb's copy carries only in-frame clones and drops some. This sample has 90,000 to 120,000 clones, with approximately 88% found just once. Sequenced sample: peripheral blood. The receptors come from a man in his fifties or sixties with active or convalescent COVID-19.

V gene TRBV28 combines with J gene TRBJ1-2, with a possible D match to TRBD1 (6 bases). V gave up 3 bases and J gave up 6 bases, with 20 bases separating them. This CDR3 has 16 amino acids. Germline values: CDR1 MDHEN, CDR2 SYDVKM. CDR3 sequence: CASSLPNRARKDGYTF. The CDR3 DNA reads TGTGCCAGCAGTTTGCCAAACAGGGCGCGCAAGGATGGCTACACCTTC.

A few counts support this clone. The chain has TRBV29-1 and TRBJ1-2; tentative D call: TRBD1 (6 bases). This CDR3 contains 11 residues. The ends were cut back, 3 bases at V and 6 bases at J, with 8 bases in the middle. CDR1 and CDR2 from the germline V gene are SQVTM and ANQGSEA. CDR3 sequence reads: CSVDSGDGYTF. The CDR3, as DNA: TGCAGCGTTGATTCAGGGGATGGCTACACCTTC.

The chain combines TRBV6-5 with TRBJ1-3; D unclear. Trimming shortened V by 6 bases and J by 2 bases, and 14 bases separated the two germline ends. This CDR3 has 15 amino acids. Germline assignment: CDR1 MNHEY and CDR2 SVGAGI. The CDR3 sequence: CASSASESTGNTIYF. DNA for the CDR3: TGTGCCAGCAGCGCCTCCGAGAGCACTGGAAACACCATATATTTT.

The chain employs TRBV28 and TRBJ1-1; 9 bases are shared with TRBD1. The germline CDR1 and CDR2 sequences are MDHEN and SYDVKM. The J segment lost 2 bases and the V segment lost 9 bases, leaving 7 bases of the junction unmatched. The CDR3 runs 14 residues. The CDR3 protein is CASTRDRANTEAFF. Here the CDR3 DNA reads TGTGCCAGTACTAGGGACAGGGCAAACACTGAAGCTTTCTTT.

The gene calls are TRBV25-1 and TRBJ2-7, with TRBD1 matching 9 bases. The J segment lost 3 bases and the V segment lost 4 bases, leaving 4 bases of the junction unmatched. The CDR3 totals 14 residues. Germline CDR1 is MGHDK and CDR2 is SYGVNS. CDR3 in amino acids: CASSAGQGLYEQYF. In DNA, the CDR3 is TGTGCCAGCAGTGCGGGACAGGGCCTCTACGAGCAGTACTTC.

This CDR3 reads CASSSRGSSEQSRKFF. Written as DNA, the CDR3 is TGTGCCAGCAGTTCCAGGGGTTCTAGTGAGCAGTCCCGAAAGTTCTTC. The chain links TRBV5-5 to TRBJ2-1, with D possibly TRBD1 on 6 matching bases. With 5 bases removed from V and 14 bases from J, the gap between germline ends came to 29 bases. This CDR3 is 16 amino acids long. In germline, CDR1 is SGHKS, CDR2 YYEKEE (reference sequence).

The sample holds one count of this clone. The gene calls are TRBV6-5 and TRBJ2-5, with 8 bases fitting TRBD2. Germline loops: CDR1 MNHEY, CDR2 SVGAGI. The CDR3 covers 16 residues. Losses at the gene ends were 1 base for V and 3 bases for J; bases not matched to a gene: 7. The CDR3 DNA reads TGTGCCAGCAGTTACTTGGGGAGCGGGAGTAAAGAGACCCAGTACTTC. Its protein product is CASSYLGSGSKETQYF.

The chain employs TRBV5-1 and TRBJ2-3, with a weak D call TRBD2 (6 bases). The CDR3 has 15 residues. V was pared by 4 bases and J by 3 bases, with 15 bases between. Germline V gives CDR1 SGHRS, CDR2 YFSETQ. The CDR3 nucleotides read TGCGCCAGCAGCCCTGGGACGGCGGGGACAGATACGCAGTATTTT. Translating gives CASSPGTAGTDTQYF.

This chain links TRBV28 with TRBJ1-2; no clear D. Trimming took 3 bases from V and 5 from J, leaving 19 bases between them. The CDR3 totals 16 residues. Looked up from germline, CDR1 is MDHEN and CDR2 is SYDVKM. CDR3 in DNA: TGTGCCAGCAGTTTTCGATACGGCAGCGTCGGGTATGGCTACACCTTC. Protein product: CASSFRYGSVGYGYTF.

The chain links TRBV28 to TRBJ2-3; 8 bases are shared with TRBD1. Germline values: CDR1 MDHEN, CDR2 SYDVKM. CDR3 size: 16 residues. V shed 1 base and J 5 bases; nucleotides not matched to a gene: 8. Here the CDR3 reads CASSLSTGGSVDTQYF. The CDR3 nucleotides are TGTGCCAGCAGTTTATCCACAGGGGGTAGCGTAGATACGCAGTATTTT.

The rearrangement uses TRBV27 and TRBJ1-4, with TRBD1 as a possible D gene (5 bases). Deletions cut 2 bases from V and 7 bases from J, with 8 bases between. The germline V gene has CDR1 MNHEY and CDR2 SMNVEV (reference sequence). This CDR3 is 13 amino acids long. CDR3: CASSLGGGEKLFF. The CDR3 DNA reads TGTGCCAGCAGTTTAGGGGGGGGTGAAAAACTGTTTTTT.

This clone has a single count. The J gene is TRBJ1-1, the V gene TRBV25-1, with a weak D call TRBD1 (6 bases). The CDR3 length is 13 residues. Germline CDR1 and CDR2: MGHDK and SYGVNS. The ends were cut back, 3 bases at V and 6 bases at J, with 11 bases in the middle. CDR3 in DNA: TGTGCCAGCAGTGACTTGACAGGAGCTGAAGCTTTCTTT. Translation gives CASSDLTGAEAFF.

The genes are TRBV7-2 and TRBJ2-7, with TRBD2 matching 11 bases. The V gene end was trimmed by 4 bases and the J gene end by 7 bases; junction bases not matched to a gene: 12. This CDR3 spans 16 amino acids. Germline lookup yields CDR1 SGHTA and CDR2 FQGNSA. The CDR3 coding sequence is TGTGCCAGCAGCTACCTAGCGGGAGGCACCCTAGGGGAGCAGTACTTC. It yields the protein CASSYLAGGTLGEQYF.

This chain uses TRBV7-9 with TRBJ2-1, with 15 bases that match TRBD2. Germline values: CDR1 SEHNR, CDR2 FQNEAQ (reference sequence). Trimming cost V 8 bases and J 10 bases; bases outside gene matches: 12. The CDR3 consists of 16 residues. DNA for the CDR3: TGTGCCAGCTCCCGATTGGGACTAGCGGGAGGCGAGGAGCAGTTCTTC. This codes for CASSRLGLAGGEEQFF. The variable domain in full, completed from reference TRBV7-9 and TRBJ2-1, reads DTGVSQNPRHKITKRGQNVTFRCDPISEHNRLYWYRQTLGQGPEFLTYFQNEAQLEKSRLLSDRFSAERPKGSFSTLEIQRTEQGDSAMYLCASSRLGLAGGEEQFFGPGTRLTVL.

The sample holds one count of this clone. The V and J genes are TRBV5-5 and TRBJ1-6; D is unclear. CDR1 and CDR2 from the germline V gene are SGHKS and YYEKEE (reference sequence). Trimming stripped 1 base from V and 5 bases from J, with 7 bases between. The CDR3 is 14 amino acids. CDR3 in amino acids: CASSLRHDNSPLHF. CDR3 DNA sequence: TGTGCCAGCAGCTTGAGACACGATAATTCACCCCTCCACTTT.

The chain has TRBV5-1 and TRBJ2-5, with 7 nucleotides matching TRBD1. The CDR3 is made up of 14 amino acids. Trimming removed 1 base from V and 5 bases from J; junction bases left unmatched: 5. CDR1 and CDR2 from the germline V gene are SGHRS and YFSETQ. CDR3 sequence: CASSLLGGLETQYF. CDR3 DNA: TGCGCCAGCAGCTTGTTAGGGGGCCTCGAGACCCAGTACTTC.

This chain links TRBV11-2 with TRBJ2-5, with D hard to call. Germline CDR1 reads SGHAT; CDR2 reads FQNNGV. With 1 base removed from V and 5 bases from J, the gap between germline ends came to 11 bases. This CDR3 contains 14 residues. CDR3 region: CASSLGGVGETQYF. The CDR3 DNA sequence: TGTGCCAGCAGCTTAGGAGGAGTCGGGGAGACCCAGTACTTC. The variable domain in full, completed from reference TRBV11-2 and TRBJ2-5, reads EAGVAQSPRYKIIEKRQSVAFWCNPISGHATLYWYQQILGQGPKLLIQFQNNGVVDDSQLPKDRFSAERLKGVDSTLKIQPAKLEDSAVYLCASSLGGVGETQYFGPGTRLLVL.

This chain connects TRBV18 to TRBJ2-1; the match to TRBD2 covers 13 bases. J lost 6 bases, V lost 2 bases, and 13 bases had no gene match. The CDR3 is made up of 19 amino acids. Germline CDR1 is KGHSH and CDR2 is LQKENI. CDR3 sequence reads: CASSPKTSGRATWGNEQFF. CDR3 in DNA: TGTGCCAGCTCACCAAAAACTAGCGGGAGGGCGACGTGGGGCAATGAGCAGTTCTTC.

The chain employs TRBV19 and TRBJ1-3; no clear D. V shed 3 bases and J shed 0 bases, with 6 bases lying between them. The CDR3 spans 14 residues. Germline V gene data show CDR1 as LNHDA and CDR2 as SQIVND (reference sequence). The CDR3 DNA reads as TGTGCCAGTAGTATCCCCGGCTCTGGAAACACCATATATTTT. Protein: CASSIPGSGNTIYF.

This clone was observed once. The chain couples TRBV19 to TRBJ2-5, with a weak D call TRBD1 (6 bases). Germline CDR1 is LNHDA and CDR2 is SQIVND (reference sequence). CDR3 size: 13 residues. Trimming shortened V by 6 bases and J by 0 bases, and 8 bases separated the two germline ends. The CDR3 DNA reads TGTGCCAGTAGCGGACAGTACCAAGAGACCCAGTACTTC. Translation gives CASSGQYQETQYF.

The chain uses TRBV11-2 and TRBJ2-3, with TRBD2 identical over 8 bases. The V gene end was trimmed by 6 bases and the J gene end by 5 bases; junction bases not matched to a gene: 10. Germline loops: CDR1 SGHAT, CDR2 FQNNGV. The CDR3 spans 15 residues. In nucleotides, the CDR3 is TGTGCCAGCAGACAAATCAGCGGGAGACGAGATACGCAGTATTTT. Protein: CASRQISGRRDTQYF.

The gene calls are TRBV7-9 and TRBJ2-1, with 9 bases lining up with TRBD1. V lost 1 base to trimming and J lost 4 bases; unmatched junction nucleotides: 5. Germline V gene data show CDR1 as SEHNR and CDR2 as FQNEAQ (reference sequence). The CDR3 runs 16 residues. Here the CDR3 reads CASSLVGTGFYNEQFF. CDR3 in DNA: TGTGCCAGCAGCTTAGTTGGGACAGGGTTTTACAATGAGCAGTTCTTC.

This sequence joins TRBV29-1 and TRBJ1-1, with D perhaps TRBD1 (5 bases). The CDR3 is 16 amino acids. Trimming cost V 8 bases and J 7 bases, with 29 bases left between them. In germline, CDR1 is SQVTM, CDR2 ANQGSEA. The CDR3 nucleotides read TGCAGCATTCTGCCCGGGTTTGGAGGGGAGAGCTATGAAGCTTTCTTT. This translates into CSILPGFGGESYEAFF.

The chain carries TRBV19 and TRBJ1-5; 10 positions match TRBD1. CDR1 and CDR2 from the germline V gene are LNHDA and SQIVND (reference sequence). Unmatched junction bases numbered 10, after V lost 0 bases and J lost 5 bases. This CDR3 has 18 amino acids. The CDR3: CASSIDRRGQGRDQPQHF. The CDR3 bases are TGTGCCAGTAGTATAGATCGAAGGGGACAGGGGCGGGATCAGCCCCAGCATTTT.

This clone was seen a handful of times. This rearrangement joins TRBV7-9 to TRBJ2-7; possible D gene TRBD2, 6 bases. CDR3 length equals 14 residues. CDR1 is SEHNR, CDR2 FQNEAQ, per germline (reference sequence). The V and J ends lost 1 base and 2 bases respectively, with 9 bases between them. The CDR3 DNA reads TGTGCCAGCAGCTTAGTCGGGAGTCCCTACGAGCAGTACTTC. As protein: CASSLVGSPYEQYF.

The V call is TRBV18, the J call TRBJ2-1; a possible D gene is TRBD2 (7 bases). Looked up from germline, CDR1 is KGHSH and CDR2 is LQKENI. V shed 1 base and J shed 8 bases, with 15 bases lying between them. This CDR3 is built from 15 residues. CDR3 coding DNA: TGTGCCAGCTCACCACAACGGGGGGCTAAGGATGAGCAGTTCTTC. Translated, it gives CASSPQRGAKDEQFF.

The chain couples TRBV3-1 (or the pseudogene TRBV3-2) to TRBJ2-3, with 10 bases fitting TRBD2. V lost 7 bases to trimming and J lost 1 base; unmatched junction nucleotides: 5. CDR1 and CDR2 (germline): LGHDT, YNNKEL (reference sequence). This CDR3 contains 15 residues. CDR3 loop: CASIRGTSGTDTQYF. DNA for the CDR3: TGTGCCAGCATAAGAGGGACTAGCGGCACAGATACGCAGTATTTT.

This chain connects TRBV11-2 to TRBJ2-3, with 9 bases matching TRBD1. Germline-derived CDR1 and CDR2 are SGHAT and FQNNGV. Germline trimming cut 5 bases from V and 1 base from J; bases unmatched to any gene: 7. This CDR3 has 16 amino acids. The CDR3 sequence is CASSVGTGIGTDTQYF. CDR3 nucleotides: TGTGCCAGCAGCGTAGGGACAGGGATTGGCACAGATACGCAGTATTTT. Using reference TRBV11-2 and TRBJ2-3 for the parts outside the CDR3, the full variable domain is EAGVAQSPRYKIIEKRQSVAFWCNPISGHATLYWYQQILGQGPKLLIQFQNNGVVDDSQLPKDRFSAERLKGVDSTLKIQPAKLEDSAVYLCASSVGTGIGTDTQYFGPGTRLTVL.

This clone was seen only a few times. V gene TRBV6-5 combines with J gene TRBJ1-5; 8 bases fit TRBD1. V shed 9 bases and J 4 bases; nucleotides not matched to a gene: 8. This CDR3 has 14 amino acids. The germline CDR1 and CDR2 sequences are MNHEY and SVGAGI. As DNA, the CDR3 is TGTGCCAGTCGGGCGACAGGGGAAAATCAGCCCCAGCATTTT. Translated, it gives CASRATGENQPQHF.

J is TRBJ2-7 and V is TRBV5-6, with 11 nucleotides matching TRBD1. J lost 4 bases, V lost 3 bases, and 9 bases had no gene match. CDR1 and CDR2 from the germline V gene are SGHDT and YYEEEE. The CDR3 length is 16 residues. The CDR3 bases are TGTGCCAGCAGCTCCTATGATGGGACAGGGGGTTACGAGCAGTACTTC. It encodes CASSSYDGTGGYEQYF.

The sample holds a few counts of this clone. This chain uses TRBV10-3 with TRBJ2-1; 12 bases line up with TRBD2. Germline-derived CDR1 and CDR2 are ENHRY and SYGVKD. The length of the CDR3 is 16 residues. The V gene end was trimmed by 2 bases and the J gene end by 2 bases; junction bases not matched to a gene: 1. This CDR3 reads CAISEASGRAYNEQFF. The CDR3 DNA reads TGTGCCATCAGTGAGGCTAGCGGGAGGGCCTACAATGAGCAGTTCTTC.

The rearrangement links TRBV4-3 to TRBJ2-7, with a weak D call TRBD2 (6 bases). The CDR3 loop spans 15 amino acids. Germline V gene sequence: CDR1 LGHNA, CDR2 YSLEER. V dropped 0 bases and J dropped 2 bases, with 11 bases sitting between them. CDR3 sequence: CASSQDQDYAYEQYF. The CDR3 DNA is TGCGCCAGCAGCCAAGATCAGGACTACGCCTACGAGCAGTACTTC.